One T cell receptor (beta chain) is described in this entry. This clonotype has only a few counts. Its antigen remains undetermined. One junction end disagrees with the germline gene, perhaps due to a read error. The meaning of the sample's time point label: patch test 2, 6 weeks after DPC sensitization. Per the publication, the treatment or condition label means: therapeutic diphenylcyclopropenone sensitization with weekly scalp DPC. Total RNA was isolated from unfractionated whole blood collected in Tempus Blood RNA tubes. Blood at each patch-test visit was drawn before the patch test was applied. Patients were considered eligible if aged 18 to 70, diagnosed with alopecia and deemed suitable for DPC therapy, and patients were excluded if pregnant. Receptor libraries were prepared by RACE. Sequencing was performed on a NextSeq 500. During library preparation, unique molecular identifiers were attached to individual cDNA molecules so that TCRs could be counted quantitatively and reproducibly. In the source study's methods: The median number of TCRs per sample was over 85,000, ranging from about 23,224 to 690,600. The Decombinator software suite was used to annotate the V, J and CDR3 of the TCR reads. For the PS versus PT1 abundance plots, all samples were subsampled to the same number of TCRs (28,000). TCRs were defined as expanded if absent before sensitization and observed at least eight times at the 2-week time point. TCRdb took the public reads, trimmed them with fastp at Q25, ran MiXCR for clone calling and kept in-frame beta chains. Entries that share a CDR3 protein sequence are merged under the most common genes and DNA. What appears here as the V and J calls and clone size reflects TCRdb's work, not the paper's. Recorded for this sample are around 42,000 distinct CDR3 sequences; more than 9% of them occurred a single time. 14% of the sample is taken by the ten largest.

The source of the sample is a study of human T cells and chemical hapten exposure listed by TCRdb under 2021. Background for the entire study: For sensitization, 2% DPC in acetone was applied to a roughly 2 cm by roughly 2 cm area of upper inner arm skin. Blood was sampled from patients pre-sensitization (week 0) and at 2, 6 and about 24 weeks after DPC sensitization. This study followed changes in the peripheral blood TCR repertoire in vivo during primary and secondary sensitization of alopecia patients to the hapten diphenylcyclopropenone (DPC). Both TCR alpha and TCR beta chains were sequenced from each blood RNA sample. Most of the patients in the cohort were female, and the cohort covered alopecia areata with under or over 50% scalp involvement, alopecia totalis and alopecia universalis. Libraries were combined into a pool for sequencing, and differences in TCR yield between samples came mainly from small differences in library volumes within the pool. Throughout the study period of around 24 weeks, patients also received therapeutic DPC doses to the scalp every week. About 27 alopecia patients gave blood for TCR sequencing at one to four time points (pre-sensitization, 2, 6 and 24 weeks). Patch testing was performed on the upper back with Finn chambers containing 0.01% DPC, and the patch tests were scored after 6 days according to International Contact Dermatitis Research Group standards. The paper as a whole reports these results and caveats: Because all patients had alopecia, a presumed autoimmune disease, the immune response of the patients might differ from that of healthy individuals. After repeated subsampling, the strength of the expansion versus patch-test correlation and the threshold at which it became significant changed. Compared with pre-sensitization or healthy control sets, expanded TCRs formed significantly more large CDR3 similarity clusters, which is consistent with antigen-driven responses. DPC sensitization did not change how many TCRs were above 1 in 1000 frequency, and no evidence was found of alterations in global repertoire structure. The number of PT1 expanded TCRs positively correlated with patch test score, significant at thresholds 8, 16 and 32 but not 4.

CDR1 and CDR2 are read off the germline V gene (reference sequence) as SGHNT and YYREEE. CDR3 length: 15 amino acids, cysteine to phenylalanine. Left in the record is the CDR3 DNA by itself, 45 bases read in frame from the first base. The sequence was collected from a woman aged 25-40 years with alopecia areata. Some clones in this sample may be carry-over from other donors' samples. This specimen was whole blood, taken in connection with sensitization to the hapten diphenylcyclopropenone (DPC). The sequence joins TRBV5-4 to TRBJ2-1; 10 bases in the middle match TRBD1. CDR3 protein: CASSQRTGGYTEQFF. The DNA reads as follows: TGTGCCAGCAGCCAGCGGACAGGGGGATACACTGAGCAGTTCTTC.